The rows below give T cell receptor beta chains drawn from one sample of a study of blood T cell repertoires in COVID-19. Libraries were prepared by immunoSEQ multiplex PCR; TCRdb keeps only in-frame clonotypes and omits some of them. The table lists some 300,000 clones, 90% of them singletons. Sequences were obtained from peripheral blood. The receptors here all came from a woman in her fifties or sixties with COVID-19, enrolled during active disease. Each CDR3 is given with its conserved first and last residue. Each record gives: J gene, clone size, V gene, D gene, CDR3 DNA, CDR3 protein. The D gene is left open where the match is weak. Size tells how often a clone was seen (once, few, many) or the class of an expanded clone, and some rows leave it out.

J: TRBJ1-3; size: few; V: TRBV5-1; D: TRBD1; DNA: TGCGCCAGCAGCTTGGCTGGGACAGACACTTTCTCTGGAAACACCATATATTTT; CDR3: CASSLAGTDTFSGNTIYF
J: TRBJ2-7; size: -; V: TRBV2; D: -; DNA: TGTGCCAGCAGGGCAGGGGGACTTAGTATCACCTACGAGCAGTACTTC; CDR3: CASRAGGLSITYEQYF
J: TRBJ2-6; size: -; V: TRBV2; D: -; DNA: TGTGCCAGCAGGCAGGTCTCTGGGGCCAACGTCCTGACTTTC; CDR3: CASRQVSGANVLTF
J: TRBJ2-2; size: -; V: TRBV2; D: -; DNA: TGTGCCAGCGGTCTAGAGAACACCGGGGAGCTGTTTTTT; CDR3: CASGLENTGELFF
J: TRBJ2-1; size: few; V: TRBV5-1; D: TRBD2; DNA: TGCGCCAGCAGCCCGGGACTAGCGGGAGGTATTGAGTTCTTC; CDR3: CASSPGLAGGIEFF
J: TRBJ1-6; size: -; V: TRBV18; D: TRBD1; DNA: TGTGCCAGCTCCAAGGACAGGGGCAATTCACCCCTCCACTTT; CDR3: CASSKDRGNSPLHF
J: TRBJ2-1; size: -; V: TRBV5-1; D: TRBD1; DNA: TGCGCCAGCAGCTCAGGGGGCTATCCCTACAATGAGCAGTTCTTC; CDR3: CASSSGGYPYNEQFF
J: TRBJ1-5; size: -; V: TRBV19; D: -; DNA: TGTGCCAGTCTTCGGGGGAGCAATCAGCCCCAGCATTTT; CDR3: CASLRGSNQPQHF
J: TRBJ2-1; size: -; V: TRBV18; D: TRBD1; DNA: TGTGCCAGCTCACCGGGACAGGGTCAGCAAAATGAGCAGTTCTTC; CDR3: CASSPGQGQQNEQFF
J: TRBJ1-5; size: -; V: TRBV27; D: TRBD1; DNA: TGTGCCAGCAGTTTGACAGGGTTGAATCAGCCCCAGCATTTT; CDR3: CASSLTGLNQPQHF
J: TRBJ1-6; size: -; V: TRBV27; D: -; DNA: TGTGCCAGCAGTCGAAGGATGGGTCTAGGCTATAATTCACCCCTCCACTTT; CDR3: CASSRRMGLGYNSPLHF
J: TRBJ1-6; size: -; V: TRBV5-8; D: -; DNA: TGTGCCAGCAGCTCCTCGGACACCAATAATTCACCCCTCCACTTT; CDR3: CASSSSDTNNSPLHF
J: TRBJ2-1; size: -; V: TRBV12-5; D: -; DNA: TGTGCTAGTGGTTTGGGGCTAGGACTAACGGTTTTCAATGAGCAGTTCTTC; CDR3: CASGLGLGLTVFNEQFF
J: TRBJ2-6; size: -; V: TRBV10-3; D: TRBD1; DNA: TGTGCCATCAGTGATTTTGGGACAGGGGACTCTGGGGCCAACGTCCTGACTTTC; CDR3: CAISDFGTGDSGANVLTF
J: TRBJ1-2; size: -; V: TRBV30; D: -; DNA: TGTGCCTGGAAGGCCTCTCGCGGAAACTATGGCTACACCTTC; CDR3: CAWKASRGNYGYTF
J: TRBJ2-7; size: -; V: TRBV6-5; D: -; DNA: TGTGCCAGCAGTTATCAGGGTGACGAGCAGTACTTC; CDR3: CASSYQGDEQYF
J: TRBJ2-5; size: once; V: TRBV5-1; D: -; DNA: TGCGCCAGCAGCTTGGAGGGGTCGGGGGAGCAAGAGACCCAGTACTTC; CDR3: CASSLEGSGEQETQYF
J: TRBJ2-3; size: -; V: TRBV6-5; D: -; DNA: TGTGCCAGCAAGATCCTCTGGAGTAGTACAGATACGCAGTATTTT; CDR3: CASKILWSSTDTQYF
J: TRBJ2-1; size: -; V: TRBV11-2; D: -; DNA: TGTGCCAGCAGCTTAGAAGGAGGAGGAAAGTACAATGAGCAGTTCTTC; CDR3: CASSLEGGGKYNEQFF
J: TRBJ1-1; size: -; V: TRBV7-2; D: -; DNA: TGTGCCAGCAGCTTAGAGGGGGACACTGAAGCTTTCTTT; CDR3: CASSLEGDTEAFF
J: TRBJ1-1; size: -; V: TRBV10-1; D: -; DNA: TGCGCCAGCAGTGTGGCGACAGGCTACACTGAAGCTTTCTTT; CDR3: CASSVATGYTEAFF
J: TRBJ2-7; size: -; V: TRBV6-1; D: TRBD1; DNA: TGTGCCAGCAGTGAAGCGGGGACAGGGGGCAGCGAGCAGTACTTC; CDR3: CASSEAGTGGSEQYF
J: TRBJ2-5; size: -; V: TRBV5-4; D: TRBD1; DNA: TGTGCCAGCAGCCCTGACAGGGGGAAAGAGACCCAGTACTTC; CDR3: CASSPDRGKETQYF
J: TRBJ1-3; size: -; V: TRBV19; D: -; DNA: TGTGCCAGTAGTATAGACATCCAGACTCGGGTACGGAACACCATATATTTT; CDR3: CASSIDIQTRVRNTIYF
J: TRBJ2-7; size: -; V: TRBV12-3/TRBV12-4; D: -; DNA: TGTGCCAGCAGTTTAGGGCAGGGCCTGGAGCAGTACTTC; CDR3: CASSLGQGLEQYF
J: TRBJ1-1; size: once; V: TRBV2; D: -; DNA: TGTGCCAGCAGTGAAGCGCCCCAGGCAATGAACACTGAAGCTTTCTTT; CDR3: CASSEAPQAMNTEAFF
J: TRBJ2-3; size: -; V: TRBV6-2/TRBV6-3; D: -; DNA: TGTGCCAGCAGTACCCCTGACACCACAGATACGCAGTATTTT; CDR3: CASSTPDTTDTQYF
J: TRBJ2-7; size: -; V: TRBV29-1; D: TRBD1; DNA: TGCAGCGCTCAGGACAGGTTCAACGAGCAGTACTTC; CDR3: CSAQDRFNEQYF
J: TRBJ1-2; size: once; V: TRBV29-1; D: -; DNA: TGCAGCGTGGTGGGTGGGGGGATCTTCGATGGCTACACCTTC; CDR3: CSVVGGGIFDGYTF
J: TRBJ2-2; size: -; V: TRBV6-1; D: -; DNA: TGTGCCAGCAGTGAAGTCAAGAGGGAGGTAACCGGGGAGCTGTTTTTT; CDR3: CASSEVKREVTGELFF
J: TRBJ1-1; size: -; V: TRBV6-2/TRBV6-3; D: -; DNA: TGTGCCAGCAGTTACTTCTCAGGGAGGGAGAACACTGAAGCTTTCTTT; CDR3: CASSYFSGRENTEAFF
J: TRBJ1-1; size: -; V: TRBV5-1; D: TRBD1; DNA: TGCGCCAGCAGCATAAGAACACAGGGGACTGAAGCTTTCTTT; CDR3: CASSIRTQGTEAFF
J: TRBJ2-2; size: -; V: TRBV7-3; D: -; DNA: TGTGCCAGCAGCAGAGAACCGTACAGGATGAACACCGGGGAGCTGTTTTTT; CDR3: CASSREPYRMNTGELFF
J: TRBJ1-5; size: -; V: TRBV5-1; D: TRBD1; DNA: TGCGCCAGCAGTTCACGACAGGGGGAGGCGTATAGCAATCAGCCCCAGCATTTT; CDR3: CASSSRQGEAYSNQPQHF
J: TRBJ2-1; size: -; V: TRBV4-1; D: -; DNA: TGCGCCAGCAGCCAAGGCGGGGAGACTATCTACAATGAGCAGTTCTTC; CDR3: CASSQGGETIYNEQFF
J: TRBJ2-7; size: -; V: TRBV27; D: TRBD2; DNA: TGTGCCAGCAGTTTTTACCCCGCCCCCCTGGCTAGCGGGGGCTACTCCTACGAGCAGTACTTC; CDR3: CASSFYPAPLASGGYSYEQYF
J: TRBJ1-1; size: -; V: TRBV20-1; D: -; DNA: TGCAGTGCTTTCAGGGATCTAGAAGCTTTCTTT; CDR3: CSAFRDLEAFF
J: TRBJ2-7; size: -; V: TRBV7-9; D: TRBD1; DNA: TGTGCCAGCAGCTATGGACAGGGGGTTTACGAGCAGTACTTC; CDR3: CASSYGQGVYEQYF
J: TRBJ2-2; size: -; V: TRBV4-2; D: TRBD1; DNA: TGTGCCAGCAGCCAAGGACAGGGGGCGAGCACCGGGGAGCTGTTTTTT; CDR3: CASSQGQGASTGELFF
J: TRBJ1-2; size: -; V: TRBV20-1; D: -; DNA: TGCAGTGCTAGTCAGACATATGGCTACACCTTC; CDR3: CSASQTYGYTF
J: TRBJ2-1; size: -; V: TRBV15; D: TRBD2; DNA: TGTGCCACCAGCAGAGATGTGGGCGGGAGGTCCAATGAGCAGTTCTTC; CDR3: CATSRDVGGRSNEQFF
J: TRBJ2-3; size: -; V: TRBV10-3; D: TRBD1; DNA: TGTGCCATCAGTCCCGGACAGGCTACGCAGTATTTT; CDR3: CAISPGQATQYF
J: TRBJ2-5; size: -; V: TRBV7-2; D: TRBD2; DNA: TGTGCCAGCAGCTTAGCCGGGAGGGCCATGGAGACCCAGTACTTC; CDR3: CASSLAGRAMETQYF
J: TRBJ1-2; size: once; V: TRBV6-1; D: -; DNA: TGTGCCAGCAGTGAAGGAACTTATGGCTACACCTTC; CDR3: CASSEGTYGYTF
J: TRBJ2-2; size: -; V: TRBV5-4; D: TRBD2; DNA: TGTGCCAGCACGAGAGGTCTAGCGGGAGGAGATTCCGGGGAGCTGTTTTTT; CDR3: CASTRGLAGGDSGELFF
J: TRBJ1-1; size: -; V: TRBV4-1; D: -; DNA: TGCGCCAGCAGCCCAACACAGGTGAACACTGAAGCTTTCTTT; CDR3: CASSPTQVNTEAFF
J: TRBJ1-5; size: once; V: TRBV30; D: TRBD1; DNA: TGTGCCTGGAGCCTGACAGGGTCGAATCAGCCCCAGCATTTT; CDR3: CAWSLTGSNQPQHF